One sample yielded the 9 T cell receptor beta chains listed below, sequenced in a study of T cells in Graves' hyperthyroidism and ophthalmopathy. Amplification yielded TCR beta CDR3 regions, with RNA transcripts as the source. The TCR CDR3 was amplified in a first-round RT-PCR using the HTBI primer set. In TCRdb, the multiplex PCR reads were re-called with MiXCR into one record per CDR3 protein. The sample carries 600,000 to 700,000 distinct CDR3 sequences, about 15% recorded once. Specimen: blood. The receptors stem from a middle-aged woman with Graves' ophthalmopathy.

The CDR3 sequence is CASSSVPSSYNEQFF. The CDR3 bases are TGTGCCAGCAGCTCGGTCCCCAGCTCCTACAATGAGCAGTTCTTC. V gene TRBV7-9 combines with J gene TRBJ2-1; no clear D gene. There are 15 residues in the CDR3. Germline lookup yields CDR1 SEHNR and CDR2 FQNEAQ (reference sequence). Trimming removed 4 bases at V and 0 bases at J, with 10 bases between.

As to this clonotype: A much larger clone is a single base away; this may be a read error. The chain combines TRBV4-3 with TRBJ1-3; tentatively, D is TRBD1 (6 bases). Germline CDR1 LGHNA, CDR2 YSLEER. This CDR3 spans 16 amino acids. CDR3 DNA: TGCACCAGCAGCCCCATGGTACAGGGCACTGGAAACACCATATATTTT. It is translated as CTSSPMVQGTGNTIYF.

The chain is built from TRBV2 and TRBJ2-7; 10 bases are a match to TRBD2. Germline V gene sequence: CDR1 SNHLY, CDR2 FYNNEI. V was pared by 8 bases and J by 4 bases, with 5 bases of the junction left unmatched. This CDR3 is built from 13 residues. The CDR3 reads CASGSGRGYEQYF. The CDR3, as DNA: TGTGCCAGCGGGAGCGGGAGGGGTTACGAGCAGTACTTC.

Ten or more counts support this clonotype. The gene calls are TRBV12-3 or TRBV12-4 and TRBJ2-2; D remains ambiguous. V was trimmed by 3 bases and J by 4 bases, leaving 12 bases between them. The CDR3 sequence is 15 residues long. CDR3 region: CASSLGTRSTGELFF. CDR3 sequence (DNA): TGTGCCAGCAGTTTGGGCACTCGCTCCACCGGGGAGCTGTTTTTT.

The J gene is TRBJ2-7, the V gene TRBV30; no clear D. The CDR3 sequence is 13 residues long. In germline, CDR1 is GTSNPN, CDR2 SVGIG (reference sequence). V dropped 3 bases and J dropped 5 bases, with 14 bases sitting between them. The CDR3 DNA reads TGTGCCTGGAGCTGGTCCTCGGGCAACGAGCAGTACTTC. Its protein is CAWSWSSGNEQYF.

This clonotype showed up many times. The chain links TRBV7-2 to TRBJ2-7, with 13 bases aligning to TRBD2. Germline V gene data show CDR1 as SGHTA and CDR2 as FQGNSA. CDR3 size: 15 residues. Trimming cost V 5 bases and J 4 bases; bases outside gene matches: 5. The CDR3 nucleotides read TGTGCCAGCAGCACCCGGACTAGCGGGAGATACGAGCAGTACTTC. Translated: CASSTRTSGRYEQYF.

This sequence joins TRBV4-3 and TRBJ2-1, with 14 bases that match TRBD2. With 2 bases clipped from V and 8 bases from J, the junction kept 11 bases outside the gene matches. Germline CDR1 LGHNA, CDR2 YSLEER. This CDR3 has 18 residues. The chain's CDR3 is CASSQKPGLAGAGDEQFF. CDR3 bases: TGCGCCAGCAGCCAAAAGCCGGGACTAGCGGGAGCGGGGGATGAGCAGTTCTTC.

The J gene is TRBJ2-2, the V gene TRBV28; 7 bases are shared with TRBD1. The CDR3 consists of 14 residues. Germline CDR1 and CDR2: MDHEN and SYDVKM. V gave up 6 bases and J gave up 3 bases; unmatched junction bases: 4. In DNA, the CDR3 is TGTGCCAGCAGCTACGACAGGGACACCGGGGAGCTGTTTTTT. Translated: CASSYDRDTGELFF.

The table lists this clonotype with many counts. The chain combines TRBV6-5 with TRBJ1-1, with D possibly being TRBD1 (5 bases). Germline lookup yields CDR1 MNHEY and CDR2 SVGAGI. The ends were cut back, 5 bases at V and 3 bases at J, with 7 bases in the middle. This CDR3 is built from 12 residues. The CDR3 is CASSRGDTEAFF. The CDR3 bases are TGTGCCAGCAGTCGAGGGGACACTGAAGCTTTCTTT.